A single sample gave rise to the 22 T cell receptor beta chains below, sequenced in a study of T cells in Graves' hyperthyroidism and ophthalmopathy. Template material for amplifying TCR beta CDR3 regions consisted of RNA transcripts. HTBI primers were employed in a first-round RT-PCR of the TCR CDR3. TCRdb called the multiplex PCR reads again in MiXCR, with one record for every CDR3 protein. This sample has a few hundred thousand distinct CDR3 sequences; roughly an eighth occur once, and the top ten carry 5.3%. The material sequenced was blood. Source of these receptors: a woman between 18 and 29 years old with Graves' hyperthyroidism.

This clonotype occurred many times. The chain employs TRBV29-1 and TRBJ2-7; TRBD2 agrees at 15 bases. The germline CDR1 and CDR2 sequences are SQVTM and ANQGSEA. The CDR3 spans 15 residues. V was pared by 6 bases and J by 4 bases, with 7 bases of the junction left unmatched. Here the CDR3 DNA reads TGCAGCGTACTCCGGACTAGCGGGAGGGGGTACGAGCAGTACTTC. Residues: CSVLRTSGRGYEQYF.

Concerning this clonotype itself: This may be a read error, as it is one base from a much larger clone. This chain links TRBV6-2 or TRBV6-3 with TRBJ2-5; D unresolved. The V end was cut by 7 bases, the J end by 5 bases, with 17 bases between. The CDR3 length is 14 residues. Germline V lookup: CDR1 MNHEY, CDR2 SVGEGT. CDR3 residues: CASMFTLCGETQYF. In nucleotides, the CDR3 is TGTGCCAGCATGTTTACCCTCTGTGGGGAGACCCAGTACTTC.

The chain has TRBV19 and TRBJ2-3; TRBD2 is a possible D gene (6 bases). The CDR3 is made up of 13 amino acids. Per the germline V gene, CDR1 is LNHDA and CDR2 is SQIVND (reference sequence). V gave up 10 bases and J gave up 1 base, with 12 bases separating them. The CDR3: CATVDYRTDTQYF. DNA of the CDR3: TGTGCCACCGTGGACTATCGCACAGATACGCAGTATTTT. The full variable domain, its missing parts supplied by reference TRBV19 and TRBJ2-3, is DGGITQSPKYLFRKEGQNVTLSCEQNLNHDAMYWYRQDPGQGLRLIYYSQIVNDFQKGDIAEGYSVSREKKESFPLTVTSAQKNPTAFYLCATVDYRTDTQYFGPGTRLTVL.

About this clonotype: A much larger clone is a single base away; this may be a read error. V and J are TRBV28 and TRBJ1-3; D gene ambiguous. CDR1 and CDR2 from the germline V gene are MDHEN and SYDVKM. CDR3 size: 17 residues. The CDR3 loop reads CASSLSKGLYSGNAIYF. The CDR3 DNA sequence: TGTGCCAGCAGTTTATCGAAGGGTCTCTACTCTGGAAACGCCATATATTTT.

This clonotype was detected ten times or more. The chain recombines TRBV12-3 or TRBV12-4 with TRBJ2-3; a weak D match, TRBD1 (6 bases). V was pared by 7 bases and J by 2 bases, with 13 bases between. The CDR3 length is 14 residues. The CDR3 protein is CASTTRDITDTQYF. The CDR3 bases are TGTGCCAGCACCACACGGGACATCACAGATACGCAGTATTTT.

This sequence joins TRBV7-3 and TRBJ2-5; 9 bases map to TRBD2. With V trimmed by 5 bases and J by 3 bases, 4 bases remained unmatched. The CDR3 is 14 residues long. CDR1 is SGHTA and CDR2 is FQGTGA in the germline V gene. In nucleotides, the CDR3 is TGTGCCAGCAGCCTAAGACTAGCGGAAGAGACCCAGTACTTC. Encoded protein: CASSLRLAEETQYF.

In this sample, this clonotype turned up many times. The chain carries TRBV3-1 and TRBJ2-5; 7 bases are a match to TRBD2. The V gene end was trimmed by 6 bases and the J gene end by 2 bases; junction bases not matched to a gene: 9. The CDR3 is 15 amino acids. Germline V gene lookup returns CDR1 LGHDT and CDR2 YNNKEL (reference sequence). The CDR3: CASSGATSNQETQYF. As DNA, the CDR3 is TGTGCCAGCAGTGGGGCGACTAGCAATCAAGAGACCCAGTACTTC.

This clonotype came up many times. This sequence joins TRBV3-1 and TRBJ2-1; D not resolved. The CDR3 is 18 amino acids. V lost 1 base, J lost 0 bases, and 16 bases lay in between. CDR1 is LGHDT, CDR2 YNNKEL, per germline (reference sequence). CDR3 sequence reads: CASSQGTPGQSSYNEQFF. The CDR3 DNA reads TGTGCCAGCAGCCAAGGAACCCCTGGGCAGAGCTCCTACAATGAGCAGTTCTTC.

This clonotype was detected ten times or more. The chain recombines TRBV5-1 with TRBJ2-5, with 9 bases aligning to TRBD1. The CDR3 length is 15 residues. V dropped 3 bases and J dropped 2; count of bases not matched to a gene: 5. Germline V CDR1 and CDR2: SGHRS, YFSETQ. The CDR3 loop reads CASSWGTGRQETQYF. CDR3 nucleotides: TGCGCCAGCAGCTGGGGGACAGGGAGACAAGAGACCCAGTACTTC.

This clonotype was seen more than once but under ten times. This chain links TRBV5-4 with TRBJ1-2, with D uncertain. The CDR3 loop spans 14 amino acids. Per the germline V gene, CDR1 is SGHNT and CDR2 is YYREEE (reference sequence). Trimming cost V 3 bases and J 0 bases, with 9 bases left between them. The CDR3 region has the DNA TGTGCCAGCAGCTCTGGCGGAGCTAACTATGGCTACACCTTC. Protein sequence: CASSSGGANYGYTF.

This clonotype was picked up a small number of times. The chain carries TRBV15 and TRBJ2-5, with D tentatively TRBD2 (6 bases). From germline, CDR1 is LNHNV and CDR2 YYDKDF (reference sequence). The ends were cut back, 5 bases at V and 3 bases at J, with 16 bases in the middle. The length of the CDR3 is 15 residues. This CDR3 reads CATSLSGGRKETQYF. The CDR3 DNA reads TGTGCCACCAGCCTCAGTGGGGGGAGAAAAGAGACCCAGTACTTC.

This clonotype was picked up many times. V gene TRBV6-1 combines with J gene TRBJ2-7; 9 bases are a match to TRBD2. CDR1 and CDR2 (germline): MNHNS, SASEGT. V gave up 5 bases and J gave up 0 bases; unmatched junction bases: 5. This CDR3 is 15 amino acids long. For the CDR3, the DNA is TGTGCCAGCAGTTCCGGGACTAGCACCTCCTACGAGCAGTACTTC. This gives the protein CASSSGTSTSYEQYF.

This clonotype was detected ten times or more. The chain links TRBV20-1 to TRBJ2-1, with 10 positions matching TRBD1. Per germline, CDR1 DFQATT and CDR2 SNEGSKA (reference sequence). V gave up 6 bases and J gave up 7 bases; unmatched junction bases: 9. The CDR3 sequence is 14 residues long. In DNA form, the CDR3 reads TGCAGTGCCAGTTGGACAGGGGGGCGGAATGAGCAGTTCTTC. Translating it yields CSASWTGGRNEQFF.

The chain carries TRBV19 and TRBJ2-3; TRBD2 matches 8 bases. J lost 2 bases, V lost 10 bases, and 8 bases had no gene match. CDR1 is LNHDA, CDR2 SQIVND, per germline (reference sequence). The CDR3 extends over 14 amino acids. CDR3 sequence (DNA): TGTGCCACCTTTAGCGGGATTCTCACAGATACGCAGTATTTT. Translating gives CATFSGILTDTQYF.

The chain combines TRBV2 with TRBJ1-5; TRBD1 might be the D (5 bases). CDR1 is SNHLY and CDR2 is FYNNEI in the germline V gene. This CDR3 is 14 amino acids long. Trimming took 3 bases from V and 5 from J, leaving 11 bases between them. The CDR3, as DNA: TGTGCCAGCAGTGAGAGGGGCTTCTATCAGCCCCAGCATTTT. Its protein is CASSERGFYQPQHF.

In this sample, this clonotype turned up a few times. The chain recombines TRBV12-3 or TRBV12-4 with TRBJ2-3, with 12 bases lining up with TRBD2. The CDR3 extends over 18 amino acids. V gave up 1 base and J gave up 5 bases; unmatched junction bases: 10. The CDR3 DNA reads TGTGCCAGCAGTTTAGAGTCCCGACTAGCGGGAGTCGGAGATACGCAGTATTTT. This sequence encodes CASSLESRLAGVGDTQYF.

This clonotype was seen at least ten times. The chain combines TRBV12-3 or TRBV12-4 with TRBJ2-7; tentative D call: TRBD2 (6 bases). Deletions cut 6 bases from V and 3 bases from J, with 15 bases between. The CDR3 has 14 residues. The CDR3: CASSFAGTIYEQYF. The CDR3, as DNA: TGTGCCAGCAGCTTTGCGGGGACCATCTACGAGCAGTACTTC.

This clonotype was detected a few times. It may be a read error: a sequence one base away is much more abundant. V usage is TRBV6-9 and J usage is TRBJ2-7; 7 bases are shared with TRBD2. The CDR3 totals 15 residues. Per germline, CDR1 MNHGY and CDR2 SVAAGI. Here the CDR3 reads CASSYGRGGSYGQYF. The CDR3 DNA reads TGTGCCAGCAGTTACGGACGCGGGGGATCCTACGGGCAGTACTTC.

This clonotype was picked up many times. The chain is built from TRBV11-2 and TRBJ2-7; 9 bases agree with TRBD2. From germline, CDR1 is SGHAT and CDR2 FQNNGV. The CDR3 has 12 amino acids. The trim removed 5 bases at V and 6 bases at J, leaving 2 bases unmatched. The CDR3 DNA reads TGTGCCAGCAGCGTAGCGGGAGTCGAGCAGTACTTC. As protein: CASSVAGVEQYF.

The table lists this clonotype with many counts. The rearrangement links TRBV15 to TRBJ1-1; the D gene is possibly TRBD1 (5 bases). The CDR3 has 12 amino acids. Trimming pared 1 base from V and 11 bases from J, leaving 11 bases between. Germline lookup yields CDR1 LNHNV and CDR2 YYDKDF (reference sequence). CDR3 coding DNA: TGTGCCACCAGCAGAGGAGGCGGGACGGCTTTCTTT. Protein sequence: CATSRGGGTAFF.

V gene TRBV24-1 combines with J gene TRBJ2-7; 11 positions match TRBD2. Per the germline V gene, CDR1 is KGHDR and CDR2 is SFDVKD. V gave up 7 bases and J gave up 6 bases; unmatched junction bases: 10. CDR3 size: 15 residues. This CDR3 is CATSLFSGRAVEQYF. The CDR3 nucleotides read TGTGCCACCAGCCTTTTTAGCGGGAGGGCCGTCGAGCAGTACTTC.

Of note for this clonotype: Because the CDR3's place on the DNA is in doubt, the DNA is left out and the CDR3 is given as listed by TCRdb. The J gene is TRBJ2-3, the V gene TRBV7-9; TRBD2, as called in the table, went unchecked against the DNA. CDR1 and CDR2 from the germline V gene are SEHNR and FQNEAQ (reference sequence). The CDR3 region is 17 residues in length, termini included. The CDR3 is CASSLVGSGASTDTRYF.